This TCR beta chain is drawn from a study of response to subunit inactivated influenza vaccine. The germline gives CDR1 SNHLY, CDR2 FYNNEI. Trimming took off 2 bases at V and 7 bases at J, with 15 bases between the two ends. The CDR3 consists of 15 residues. A single record per CDR3 protein comes from TCRdb applying MiXCR to the RT-PCR reads. The sample lists around 480,000 distinct CDR3 sequences; more than 15% were seen once. General study findings and limits: Authors suggested few new T cells are recruited by each seasonal influenza vaccination.

A remark on this clonotype: Antigen unknown.

The sequencing used CD4+ T cells sorted from PBMCs, collected around 25 months after vaccination. This chain joins TRBV2 and TRBJ2-1; a weak D match, TRBD2 (6 bases). The clonotype was recovered from a man aged 50 to 69 who received an inactivated influenza vaccine. In nucleotides, the CDR3 is TGTGCCAGCAGTGAATTGTGGGGGGATGGGAATGAGCAGTTCTTC. It is translated as CASSELWGDGNEQFF. Supplemented by reference TRBV2 and TRBJ2-1, the full variable domain reads EPEVTQTPSHQVTQMGQEVILRCVPISNHLYFYWYRQILGQKVEFLVSFYNNEISEKSEIFDDQFSVERPDGSNFTLKIRSTKLEDSAMYFCASSELWGDGNEQFFGPGTRLTVL.